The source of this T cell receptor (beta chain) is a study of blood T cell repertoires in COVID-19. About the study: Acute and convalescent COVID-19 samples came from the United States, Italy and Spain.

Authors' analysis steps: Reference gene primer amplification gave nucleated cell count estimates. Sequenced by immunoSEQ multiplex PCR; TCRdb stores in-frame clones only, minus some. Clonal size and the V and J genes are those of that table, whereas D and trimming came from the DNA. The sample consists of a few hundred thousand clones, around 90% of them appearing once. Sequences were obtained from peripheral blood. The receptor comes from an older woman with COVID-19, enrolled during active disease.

The CDR3: CASSKAGLGTGGSGGPYEQYF. CDR3 nucleotide sequence: TGTGCCAGCAGCAAAGCGGGGTTAGGGACAGGGGGATCGGGTGGCCCTTACGAGCAGTACTTC. The chain employs TRBV21-1 and TRBJ2-7; the table's TRBD1 call for D was not verified on the DNA. TRBV21-1 is a pseudogene. This CDR3 contains 21 residues.